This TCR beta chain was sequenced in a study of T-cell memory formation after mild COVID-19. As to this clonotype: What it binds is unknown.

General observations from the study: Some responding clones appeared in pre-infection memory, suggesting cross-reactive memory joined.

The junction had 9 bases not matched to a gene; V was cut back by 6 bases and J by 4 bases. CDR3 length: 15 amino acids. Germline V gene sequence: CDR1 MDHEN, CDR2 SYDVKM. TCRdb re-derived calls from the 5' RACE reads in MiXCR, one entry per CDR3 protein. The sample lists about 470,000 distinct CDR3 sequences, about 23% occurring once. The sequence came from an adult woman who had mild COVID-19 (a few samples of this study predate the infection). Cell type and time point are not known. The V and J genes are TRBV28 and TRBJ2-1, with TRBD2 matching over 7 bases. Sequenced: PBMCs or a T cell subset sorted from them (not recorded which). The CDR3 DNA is TGTGCCAGCAGGGTCCGGGACTACCTATACAATGAGCAGTTCTTC. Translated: CASRVRDYLYNEQFF.